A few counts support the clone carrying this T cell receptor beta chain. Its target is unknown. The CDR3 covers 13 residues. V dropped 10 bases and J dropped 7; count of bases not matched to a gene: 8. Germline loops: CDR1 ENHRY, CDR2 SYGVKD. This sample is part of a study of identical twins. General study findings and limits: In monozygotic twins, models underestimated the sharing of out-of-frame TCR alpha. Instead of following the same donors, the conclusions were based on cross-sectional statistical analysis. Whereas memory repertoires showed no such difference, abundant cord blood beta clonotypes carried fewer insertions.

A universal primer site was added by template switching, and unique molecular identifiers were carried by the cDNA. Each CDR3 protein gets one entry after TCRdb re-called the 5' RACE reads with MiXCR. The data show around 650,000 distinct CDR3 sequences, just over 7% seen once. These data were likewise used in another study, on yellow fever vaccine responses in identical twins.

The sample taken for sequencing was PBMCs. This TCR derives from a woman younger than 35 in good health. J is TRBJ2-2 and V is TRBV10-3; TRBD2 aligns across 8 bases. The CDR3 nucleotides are TGTGCCACACGGGGGGGCCGTGGCGGGGAGCTGTTTTTT. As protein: CATRGGRGGELFF.